Below are 16 T cell receptor beta chains sequenced from a single sample in a study of naive and memory T cell subsets. Whole-study results and caveats: Especially in CD8 cells, naive repertoires contained a few larger clonotypes, possibly CD45RA-re-expressing memory cells.

These receptors' targets are unknown. The beta constant-region primer was an equimolar mix of two oligonucleotides covering TRBC1 and TRBC2. Ligated cDNA was amplified by four rounds of PCR with nested alpha and beta constant-region primers and SP2. TCRdb redid the calling of the UMI-ligation and nested PCR reads with MiXCR, one entry per CDR3 protein. The sample has roughly 97,000 distinct CDR3 sequences; roughly 15% are singletons. Sequenced: naive CD8+ T cells from blood. These receptors were collected from a human donor in good health.

This clonotype was seen repeatedly, ten times or more. The chain has TRBV7-1 and TRBJ2-1; D is uncertain. TRBV7-1 is an ORF; its function is uncertain. The CDR3 has 16 amino acids. The ends were cut back, 1 base at V and 3 bases at J, with 13 bases in the middle. As DNA, the CDR3 is TGTGCCAGCAGCTCAGGGGCAGACGAAAGCTACAATGAGCAGTTCTTC. This gives the protein CASSSGADESYNEQFF.

The genes are TRBV4-3 and TRBJ2-7; 8 bases fit TRBD2. This CDR3 comprises 15 residues. Germline V lookup: CDR1 LGHNA, CDR2 YSLEER. The J segment lost 1 base and the V segment lost 4 bases, leaving 6 bases of the junction unmatched. As DNA, the CDR3 is TGCGCCAGCAGCCGCGCCGCGGGGGGTTCCTACGAGCAGTACTTC. It is translated as CASSRAAGGSYEQYF.

This clonotype was seen repeatedly, ten times or more. The chain combines TRBV9 with TRBJ2-3; unclear D gene. The CDR3 spans 12 residues. CDR1 SGDLS and CDR2 YYNGEE come from the germline V gene. V gave up 4 bases and J gave up 5 bases, with 8 bases separating them. The CDR3 reads CASSIAGDTQYF. Written as DNA, the CDR3 is TGTGCCAGCAGCATAGCAGGAGATACGCAGTATTTT.

This clonotype occurred a few times. J is TRBJ2-1 and V is TRBV7-6, with D maybe TRBD1 (6 bases). This CDR3 is built from 16 residues. V was clipped by 1 base and J by 1 base, with 11 bases between them. In germline, CDR1 is SGHVS, CDR2 FNYEAQ. This CDR3 is CASSLGPGASYNEQFF. In nucleotides, the CDR3 is TGTGCCAGCAGCTTAGGCCCAGGGGCTTCCTACAATGAGCAGTTCTTC.

This clonotype was counted between two and nine times. This rearrangement joins TRBV12-3 or TRBV12-4 to TRBJ2-1; 9 bases are a match to TRBD2. Trimming cost V 7 bases and J 9 bases; bases outside gene matches: 13. The CDR3 sequence is 15 residues long. Written as DNA, the CDR3 is TGTGCCAGCACTCCCGGGACTAGCTTGCGGCGTGAGCAGTTCTTC. Protein product: CASTPGTSLRREQFF.

The sample holds a few counts of this clonotype. The CDR3 coding sequence is TGCGCCAGCAGCCAGTGGAACACGGTGTTTGGCTACACCTTC. Its translation is CASSQWNTVFGYTF. The genes are TRBV4-3 and TRBJ1-2; D is uncertain. Germline V lookup: CDR1 LGHNA, CDR2 YSLEER. V dropped 3 bases and J dropped 7 bases, with 15 bases sitting between them. There are 14 residues in the CDR3.

This clonotype was counted between two and nine times. The chain recombines TRBV4-1 with TRBJ2-5, with D hard to call. CDR3 size: 14 residues. V was trimmed by 4 bases and J by 2 bases, leaving 11 bases between them. Germline CDR1 reads MGHRA; CDR2 reads YSYEKL. The CDR3 region is CASSLQANQETQYF. The CDR3 DNA is TGCGCCAGCAGCCTCCAGGCTAATCAAGAGACCCAGTACTTC.

J is TRBJ2-7 and V is TRBV20-1; no clear D gene. This CDR3 has 12 amino acids. V was trimmed by 0 bases and J by 4 bases, leaving 7 bases between them. CDR1 DFQATT and CDR2 SNEGSKA come from the germline V gene (reference sequence). The CDR3 sequence is CSARDLGYEQYF. The CDR3 DNA sequence: TGCAGTGCTAGAGATCTGGGGTACGAGCAGTACTTC.

This clonotype was seen repeatedly, ten times or more. The rearrangement links TRBV7-9 to TRBJ2-7; tentative D call: TRBD1 (6 bases). The germline CDR1 and CDR2 sequences are SEHNR and FQNEAQ (reference sequence). V gave up 5 bases and J gave up 6 bases, with 14 bases separating them. There are 13 residues in the CDR3. This chain's CDR3 is CASSGSQGSEQYF. The CDR3 DNA reads TGTGCCAGCAGCGGCTCTCAGGGGAGCGAGCAGTACTTC.

The J gene is TRBJ2-6, the V gene TRBV9; perhaps TRBD1 as D (6 bases). V lost 0 bases to trimming and J lost 0 bases, with 13 bases between them. CDR3 size: 18 residues. CDR1 and CDR2 (germline): SGDLS, YYNGEE. The CDR3, as DNA: TGTGCCAGCAGCGTAGGGGACACCCGCTTCTCTGGGGCCAACGTCCTGACTTTC. Translated: CASSVGDTRFSGANVLTF.

Concerning this clonotype itself: A read error may account for a junction end that differs from germline. V gene TRBV13 combines with J gene TRBJ2-5; D unclear. CDR1 and CDR2 from the germline V gene are PRHDT and FYEKMQ (reference sequence). The CDR3 is 12 residues long. CDR3 DNA: TGTGCCAGCAGCTTCGAGCAAGGGACCCAGTACTTC. It codes for CASSFEQGTQYF.

This clonotype was recorded a few times. The chain uses TRBV20-1 and TRBJ1-2, with 7 nucleotides matching TRBD1. There are 14 residues in the CDR3. CDR1 is DFQATT, CDR2 SNEGSKA, per germline (reference sequence). V gave up 3 bases and J gave up 5 bases; unmatched junction bases: 9. CDR3: CSARTDRDAYGYTF. Written as DNA, the CDR3 is TGCAGTGCTAGGACCGACAGGGATGCGTATGGCTACACCTTC.

V usage is TRBV2 and J usage is TRBJ2-3; 9 nucleotides match TRBD2. V was pared by 5 bases and J by 5 bases, with 11 bases of the junction left unmatched. CDR3 length: 16 amino acids. CDR1 SNHLY and CDR2 FYNNEI come from the germline V gene. The CDR3 coding sequence is TGTGCCAGCAGTTGGGGCATAGCGGGGGCCGGAGATACGCAGTATTTT. Translating gives CASSWGIAGAGDTQYF.

This clonotype appeared many times. The chain recombines TRBV4-2 with TRBJ2-3, with D possibly being TRBD1 or TRBD2 (5 bases each). The germline V and J ends were trimmed by 0 bases and 0 bases, with 10 bases remaining between them. The germline CDR1 and CDR2 sequences are LGHNA and YNFKEQ. This CDR3 comprises 16 residues. The CDR3 DNA is TGTGCCAGCAGCCAAGATCCTTGGGGGAGCACAGATACGCAGTATTTT. Protein product: CASSQDPWGSTDTQYF.

There are many counts of this clonotype. The V call is TRBV4-2, the J call TRBJ2-2; 9 bases are a match to TRBD1. Unmatched junction bases numbered 12, after V lost 4 bases and J lost 6 bases. The CDR3 runs 17 residues. Per germline, CDR1 LGHNA and CDR2 YNFKEQ. The CDR3 DNA is TGTGCCAGCAGCCTTGCCCCGGGACAGGGAAGGGCCGGGGAGCTGTTTTTT. This gives the protein CASSLAPGQGRAGELFF.

The J gene is TRBJ2-1, the V gene TRBV19; TRBD1 matches at 8 bases. This CDR3 has 12 residues. Per germline, CDR1 LNHDA and CDR2 SQIVND (reference sequence). J was trimmed by 6 bases and V by 10 bases; bases with no gene match: 5. CDR3 bases: TGTGCCACCGACACAGGGGGCAATGAGCAGTTCTTC. It is translated as CATDTGGNEQFF.